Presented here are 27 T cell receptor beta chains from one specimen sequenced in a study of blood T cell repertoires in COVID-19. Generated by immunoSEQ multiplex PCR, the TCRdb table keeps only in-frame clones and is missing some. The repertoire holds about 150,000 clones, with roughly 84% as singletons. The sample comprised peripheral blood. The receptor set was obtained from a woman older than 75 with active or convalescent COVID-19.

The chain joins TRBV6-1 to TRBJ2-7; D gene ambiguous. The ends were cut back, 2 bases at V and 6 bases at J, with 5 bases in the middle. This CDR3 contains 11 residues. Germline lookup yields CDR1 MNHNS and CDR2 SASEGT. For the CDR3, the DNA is TGTGCCAGCAGTGAACGTAGCGAGCAGTACTTC. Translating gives CASSERSEQYF.

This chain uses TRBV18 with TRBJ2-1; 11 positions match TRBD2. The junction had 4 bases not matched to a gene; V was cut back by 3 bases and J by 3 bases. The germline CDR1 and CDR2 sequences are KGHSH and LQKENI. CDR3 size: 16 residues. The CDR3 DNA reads TGTGCCAGCTCACCTAGCGGGAGGGAAGACTACAATGAGCAGTTCTTC. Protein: CASSPSGREDYNEQFF.

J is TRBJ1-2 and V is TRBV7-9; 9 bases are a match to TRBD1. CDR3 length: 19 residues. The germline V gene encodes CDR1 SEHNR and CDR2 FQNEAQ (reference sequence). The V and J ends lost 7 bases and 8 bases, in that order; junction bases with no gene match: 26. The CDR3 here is CASKAWVLGQGGPSGGYTF. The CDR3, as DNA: TGTGCCAGCAAAGCCTGGGTCCTGGGACAGGGAGGCCCTTCGGGGGGCTACACCTTC.

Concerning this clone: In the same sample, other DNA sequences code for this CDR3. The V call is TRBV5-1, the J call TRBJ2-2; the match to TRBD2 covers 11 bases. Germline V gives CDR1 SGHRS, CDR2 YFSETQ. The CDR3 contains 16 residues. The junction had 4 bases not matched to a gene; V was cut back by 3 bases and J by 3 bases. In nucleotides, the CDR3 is TGCGCCAGCAGCTCCCTAGCGGGAGGTTACACCGGGGAGCTGTTTTTT. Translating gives CASSSLAGGYTGELFF. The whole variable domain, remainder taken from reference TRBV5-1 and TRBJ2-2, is KAGVTQTPRYLIKTRGQQVTLSCSPISGHRSVSWYQQTPGQGLQFLFEYFSETQRNKGNFPGRFSGRQFSNSRSEMNVSTLELGDSALYLCASSSLAGGYTGELFFGEGSRLTVL.

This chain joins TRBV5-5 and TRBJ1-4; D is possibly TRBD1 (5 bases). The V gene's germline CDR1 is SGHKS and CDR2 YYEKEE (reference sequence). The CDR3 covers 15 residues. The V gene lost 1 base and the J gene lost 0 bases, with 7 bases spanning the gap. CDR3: CASSLWGATNEKLFF. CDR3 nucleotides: TGTGCCAGCAGCTTGTGGGGGGCAACTAATGAAAAACTGTTTTTT.

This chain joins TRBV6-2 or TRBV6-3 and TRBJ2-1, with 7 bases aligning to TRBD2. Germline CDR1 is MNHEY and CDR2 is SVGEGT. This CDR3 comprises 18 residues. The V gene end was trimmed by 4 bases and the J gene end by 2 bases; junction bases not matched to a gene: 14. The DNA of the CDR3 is TGTGCCAGCAGTTCCTTCCCTCTCCCCGGGACTACCTACAATGAGCAGTTCTTC. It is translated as CASSSFPLPGTTYNEQFF.

Here the CDR3 DNA reads TGTGCCAGCAGCTTACGGACAGGACACAATGAGCAGTTCTTC. Translating gives CASSLRTGHNEQFF. This chain uses TRBV7-6 with TRBJ2-1, with 7 bases identical to TRBD1. V gave up 2 bases and J gave up 5 bases; unmatched junction bases: 3. The germline V gene has CDR1 SGHVS and CDR2 FNYEAQ. This CDR3 has 14 residues.

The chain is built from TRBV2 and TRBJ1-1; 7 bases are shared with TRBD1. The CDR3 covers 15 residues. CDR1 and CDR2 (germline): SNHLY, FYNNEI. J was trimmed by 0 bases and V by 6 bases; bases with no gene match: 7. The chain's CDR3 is CASRGGGTVNTEAFF. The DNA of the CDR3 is TGTGCCAGCAGGGGGGGTGGGACAGTGAACACTGAAGCTTTCTTT.

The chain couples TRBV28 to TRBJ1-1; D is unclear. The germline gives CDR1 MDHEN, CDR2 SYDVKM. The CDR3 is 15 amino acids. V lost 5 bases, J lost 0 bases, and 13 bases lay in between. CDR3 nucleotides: TGTGCCAGCAGTCTCCCGGGCGGGATGAACACTGAAGCTTTCTTT. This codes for CASSLPGGMNTEAFF.

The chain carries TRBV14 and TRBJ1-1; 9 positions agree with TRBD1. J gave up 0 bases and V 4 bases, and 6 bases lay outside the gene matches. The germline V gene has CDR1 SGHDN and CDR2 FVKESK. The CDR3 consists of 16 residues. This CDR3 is CASSRPGTGLNTEAFF. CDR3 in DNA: TGTGCCAGCAGCCGGCCCGGGACAGGGCTGAACACTGAAGCTTTCTTT.

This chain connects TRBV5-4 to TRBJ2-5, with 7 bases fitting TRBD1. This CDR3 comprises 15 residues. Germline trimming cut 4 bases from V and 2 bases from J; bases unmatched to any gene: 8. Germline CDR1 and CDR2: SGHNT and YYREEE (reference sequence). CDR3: CASSRPSGQQETQYF. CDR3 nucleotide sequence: TGTGCCAGCAGCCGGCCTTCGGGACAGCAAGAGACCCAGTACTTC.

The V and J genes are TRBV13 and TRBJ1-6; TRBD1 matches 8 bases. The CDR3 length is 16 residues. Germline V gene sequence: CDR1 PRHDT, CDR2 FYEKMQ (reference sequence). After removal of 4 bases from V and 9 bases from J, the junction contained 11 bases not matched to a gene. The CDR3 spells CASSSRQGARVSPLHF. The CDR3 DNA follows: TGTGCCAGCAGCTCCCGTCAGGGGGCTAGAGTTTCACCCCTCCACTTT.

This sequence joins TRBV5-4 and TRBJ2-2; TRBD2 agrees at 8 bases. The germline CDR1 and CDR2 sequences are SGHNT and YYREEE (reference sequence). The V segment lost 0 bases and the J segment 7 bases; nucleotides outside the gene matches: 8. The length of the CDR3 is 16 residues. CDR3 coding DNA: TGTGCCAGCAGCTTGGGAGGCGGGAGCGGGAGCGGGGAGCTGTTTTTT. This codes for CASSLGGGSGSGELFF. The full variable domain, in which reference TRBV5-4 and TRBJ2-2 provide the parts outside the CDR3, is ETGVTQSPTHLIKTRGQQVTLRCSSQSGHNTVSWYQQALGQGPQFIFQYYREEENGRGNFPPRFSGLQFPNYSSELNVNALELDDSALYLCASSLGGGSGSGELFFGEGSRLTVL.

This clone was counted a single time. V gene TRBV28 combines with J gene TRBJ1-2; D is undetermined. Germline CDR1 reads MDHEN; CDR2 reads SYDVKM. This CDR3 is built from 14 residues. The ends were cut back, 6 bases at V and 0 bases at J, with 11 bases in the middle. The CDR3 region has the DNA TGTGCCAGCAGCCCACAGCCGTCTAACTATGGCTACACCTTC. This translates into CASSPQPSNYGYTF.

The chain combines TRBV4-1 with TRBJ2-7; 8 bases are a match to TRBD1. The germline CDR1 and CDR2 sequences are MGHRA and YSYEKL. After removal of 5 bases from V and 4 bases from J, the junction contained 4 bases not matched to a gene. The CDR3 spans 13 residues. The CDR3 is CASSGQGRYEQYF. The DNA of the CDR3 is TGCGCCAGCAGCGGACAGGGTCGGTACGAGCAGTACTTC.

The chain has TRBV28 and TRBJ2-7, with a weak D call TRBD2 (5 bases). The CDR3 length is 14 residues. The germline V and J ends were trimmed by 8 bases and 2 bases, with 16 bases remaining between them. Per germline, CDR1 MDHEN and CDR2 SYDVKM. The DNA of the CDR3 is TGTGCCAGCGTGACCGGGGATGCTGCCTACGAGCAGTACTTC. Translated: CASVTGDAAYEQYF.

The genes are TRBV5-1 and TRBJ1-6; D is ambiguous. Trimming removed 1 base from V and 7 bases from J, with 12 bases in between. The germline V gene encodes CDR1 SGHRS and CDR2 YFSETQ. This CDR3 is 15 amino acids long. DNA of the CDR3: TGCGCCAGCAGCTTGAGGCCGGCGAGGAATTCACCCCTCCACTTT. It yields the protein CASSLRPARNSPLHF.

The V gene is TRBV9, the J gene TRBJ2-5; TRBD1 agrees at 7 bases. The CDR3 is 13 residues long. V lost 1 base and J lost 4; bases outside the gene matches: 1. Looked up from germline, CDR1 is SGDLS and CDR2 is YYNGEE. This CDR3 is CASSVSGGETQYF. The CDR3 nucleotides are TGTGCCAGCAGCGTATCAGGGGGAGAGACCCAGTACTTC. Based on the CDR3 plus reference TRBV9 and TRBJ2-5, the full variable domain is DSGVTQTPKHLITATGQRVTLRCSPRSGDLSVYWYQQSLDQGLQFLIQYYNGEERAKGNILERFSAQQFPDLHSELNLSSLELGDSALYFCASSVSGGETQYFGPGTRLLVL.

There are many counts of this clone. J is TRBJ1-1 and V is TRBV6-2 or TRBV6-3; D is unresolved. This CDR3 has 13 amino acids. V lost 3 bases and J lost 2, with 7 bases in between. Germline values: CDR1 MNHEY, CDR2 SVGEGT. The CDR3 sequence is CASSYEGNTEAFF. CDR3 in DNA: TGTGCCAGCAGTTATGAGGGTAACACTGAAGCTTTCTTT.

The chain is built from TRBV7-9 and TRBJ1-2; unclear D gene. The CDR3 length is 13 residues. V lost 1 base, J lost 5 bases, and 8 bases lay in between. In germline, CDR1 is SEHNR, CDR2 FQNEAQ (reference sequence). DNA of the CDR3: TGTGCCAGCAGCTTAGGTCAGAAGTATGGCTACACCTTC. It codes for CASSLGQKYGYTF.

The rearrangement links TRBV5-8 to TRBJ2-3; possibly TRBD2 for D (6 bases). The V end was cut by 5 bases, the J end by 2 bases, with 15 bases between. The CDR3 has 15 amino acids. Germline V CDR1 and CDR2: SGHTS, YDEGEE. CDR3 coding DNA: TGTGCCAGCAGTCAAAACTGGAGGGCCACAGATACGCAGTATTTT. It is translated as CASSQNWRATDTQYF.

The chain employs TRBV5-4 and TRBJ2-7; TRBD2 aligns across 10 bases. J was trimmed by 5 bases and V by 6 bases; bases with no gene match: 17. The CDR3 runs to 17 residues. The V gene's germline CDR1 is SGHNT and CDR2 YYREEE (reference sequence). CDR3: CASTLFRSSGSIDEQYF. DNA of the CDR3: TGTGCCAGCACCCTATTCCGCTCTAGCGGGAGTATCGACGAGCAGTACTTC. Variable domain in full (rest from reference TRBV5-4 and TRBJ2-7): ETGVTQSPTHLIKTRGQQVTLRCSSQSGHNTVSWYQQALGQGPQFIFQYYREEENGRGNFPPRFSGLQFPNYSSELNVNALELDDSALYLCASTLFRSSGSIDEQYFGPGTRLTVT.

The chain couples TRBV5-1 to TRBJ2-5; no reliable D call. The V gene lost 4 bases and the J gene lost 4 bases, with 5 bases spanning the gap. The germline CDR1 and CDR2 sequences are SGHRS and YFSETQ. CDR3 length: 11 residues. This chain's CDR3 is CASSPGETQYF. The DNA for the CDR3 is TGCGCCAGCAGCCCCGGAGAGACCCAGTACTTC.

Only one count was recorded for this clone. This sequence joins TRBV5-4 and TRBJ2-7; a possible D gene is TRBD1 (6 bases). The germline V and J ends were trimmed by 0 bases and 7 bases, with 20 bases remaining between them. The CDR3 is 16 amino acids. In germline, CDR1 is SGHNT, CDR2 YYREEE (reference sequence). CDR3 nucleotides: TGTGCCAGCAGCTTGGCCGGACAGTTGATTGCGAAGGAGCAGTACTTC. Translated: CASSLAGQLIAKEQYF.

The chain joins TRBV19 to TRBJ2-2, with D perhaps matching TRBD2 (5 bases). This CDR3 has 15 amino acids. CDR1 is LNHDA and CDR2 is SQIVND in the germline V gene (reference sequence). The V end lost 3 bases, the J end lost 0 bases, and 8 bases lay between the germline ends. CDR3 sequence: CASSIVGANTGELFF. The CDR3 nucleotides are TGTGCCAGTAGTATCGTCGGGGCGAACACCGGGGAGCTGTTTTTT.

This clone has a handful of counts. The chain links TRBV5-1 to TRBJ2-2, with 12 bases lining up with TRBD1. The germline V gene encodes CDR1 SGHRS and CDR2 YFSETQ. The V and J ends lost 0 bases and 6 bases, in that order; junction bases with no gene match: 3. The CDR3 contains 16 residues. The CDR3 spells CASSLGDRGHSGELFF. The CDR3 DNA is TGCGCCAGCAGCTTGGGGGACAGGGGGCACTCCGGGGAGCTGTTTTTT.

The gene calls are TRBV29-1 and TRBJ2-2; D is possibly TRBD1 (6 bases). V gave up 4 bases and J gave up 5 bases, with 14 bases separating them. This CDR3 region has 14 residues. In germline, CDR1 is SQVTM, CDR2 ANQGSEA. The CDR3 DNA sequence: TGCAGCGTTGTCGTTTGGACAGAGACCGGGGAGCTGTTTTTT. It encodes CSVVVWTETGELFF.